This entry lists 9 T cell receptor beta chains sequenced from one sample in a study of CD8+ T cells in alopecia areata. Treatment meaning: oral pan-JAK inhibitor, 5-10 mg twice daily. The authors extracted RNA and reverse transcribed it into cDNA as the sequencing template. Assay used: immunoSEQ multiplex PCR; TCRdb lists only in-frame clones, some missing. The sample records about 40,000 clones, 80% to 95% being singletons. The sequencing used CD8+ T cells sorted from blood, collected at week 24, from a patient treated with tofacitinib. All receptors come from a human donor with alopecia areata.

The chain recombines TRBV28 with TRBJ2-7; 10 positions match TRBD1. Germline V gives CDR1 MDHEN, CDR2 SYDVKM. V was pared by 5 bases and J by 6 bases, with 7 bases of the junction left unmatched. The CDR3 has 14 amino acids. CDR3 loop: CASSPRTGGREQYF. The CDR3 DNA follows: TGTGCCAGCAGTCCGAGGACAGGGGGTCGCGAGCAGTACTTC. Based on the CDR3 plus reference TRBV28 and TRBJ2-7, the full variable domain is DVKVTQSSRYLVKRTGEKVFLECVQDMDHENMFWYRQDPGLGLRLIYFSYDVKMKEKGDIPEGYSVSREKKERFSLILESASTNQTSMYLCASSPRTGGREQYFGPGTRLTVT.

This clone came up once. This chain joins TRBV7-6 and TRBJ2-5; 12 positions agree with TRBD2. The ends lost 4 bases at V and 0 bases at J; junction bases unmatched: 6. Germline V CDR1 and CDR2: SGHVS, FNYEAQ. The CDR3 loop spans 17 amino acids. As DNA, the CDR3 is TGTGCCAGCAGCTACCCGACTAGCGGGGGCAACCAAGAGACCCAGTACTTC. Translating gives CASSYPTSGGNQETQYF.

V and J are TRBV29-1 and TRBJ2-5; D might be TRBD1 or TRBD2, each matching 5 bases. The J call may be faulty, since TRBJ2-7 better matches the DNA end. This CDR3 contains 12 residues. Germline V gene lookup returns CDR1 SQVTM and CDR2 ANQGSEA. The CDR3: CSVERDGLEQYF. The CDR3, as DNA: TGCAGCGTTGAGAGGGACGGTCTCGAGCAGTACTTC.

V gene TRBV28 combines with J gene TRBJ2-2, with unresolved D. Germline CDR1 is MDHEN and CDR2 is SYDVKM. V was cut by 10 bases and J by 5 bases, with 17 bases left in between. The CDR3 runs to 14 residues. This chain's CDR3 is CATGVLVSTGELFF. DNA of the CDR3: TGTGCCACCGGTGTCCTGGTCTCAACCGGGGAGCTGTTTTTT.

V gene TRBV28 combines with J gene TRBJ2-5; no reliable D call. Matching the DNA end better, TRBJ2-7 makes the J call doubtful. In germline, CDR1 is MDHEN, CDR2 SYDVKM. The CDR3 covers 15 residues. The DNA of the CDR3 is TGTGCCAGCAGTTTATGGACGGAAAGAACCTACGAGCAGTACTTC. Encoded protein: CASSLWTERTYEQYF.

The chain employs TRBV27 and TRBJ2-5; D remains ambiguous. Germline V lookup: CDR1 MNHEY, CDR2 SMNVEV (reference sequence). V was pared by 2 bases and J by 4 bases, with 14 bases between. The CDR3 consists of 15 residues. The CDR3 protein is CASSLQDSSIETQYF. DNA of the CDR3: TGTGCCAGCAGTTTACAAGACTCGTCAATAGAGACCCAGTACTTC.

The chain links TRBV9 to TRBJ2-1; no definite D call. V was clipped by 2 bases and J by 0 bases, with 6 bases between them. The CDR3 totals 14 residues. The germline V gene has CDR1 SGDLS and CDR2 YYNGEE. The CDR3 DNA is TGTGCCAGCAGCGTGGACCCCTCCTACAATGAGCAGTTCTTC. It yields the protein CASSVDPSYNEQFF.

The chain couples TRBV7-9 to TRBJ1-1, with D uncertain. The CDR3 has 11 residues. V lost 4 bases, J lost 1 base, and 1 base lay in between. The germline CDR1 and CDR2 sequences are SEHNR and FQNEAQ (reference sequence). The chain's CDR3 is CASSSNTEAFF. Here the CDR3 DNA reads TGTGCCAGCAGCTCGAACACTGAAGCTTTCTTT.

The chain links TRBV30 to TRBJ2-5; TRBD1 is a possible D gene (6 bases). The CDR3 has 14 residues. From germline, CDR1 is GTSNPN and CDR2 SVGIG (reference sequence). Between the trimmed V and J ends, which lost 3 bases and 5 bases, there was a span of 16 bases. CDR3 sequence: CAWSLVAGEETQYF. For the CDR3, the DNA is TGTGCCTGGAGCCTGGTGGCAGGGGAGGAGACCCAGTACTTC.